These 22 T cell receptor beta chains were sequenced from one sample in a study of PD-L1 blockade in urothelial cancer listed by TCRdb under 2017. The time point label for this specimen denotes: pretreatment peripheral blood. The library was made by the immunoSEQ multiplex PCR assay. The clones in this table, taken by TCRdb from immuneACCESS, are in-frame only. Not every clone is retained; where verified, under half of the shortfall comes from an unresolved V gene, and the cause of the rest is unknown. The sample has 95,000 or so clones on record, 87% of them singletons. The ten largest account for approximately 2% of the sample. The sequencing used PBMCs, collected around atezolizumab (anti-PD-L1) treatment. All receptors come from a man between 60 and 75 years old with urothelial cancer.

The chain carries TRBV4-1 and TRBJ1-3; D may be TRBD1 (6 bases). CDR1 MGHRA and CDR2 YSYEKL come from the germline V gene. There are 16 residues in the CDR3. Between the trimmed V and J ends, which lost 4 bases and 0 bases, there was a span of 13 bases. The CDR3 bases are TGCGCCAGCAGCCCCCGACAGGAAAGCTCTGGAAACACCATATATTTT. It is translated as CASSPRQESSGNTIYF.

CDR3 in DNA: TGCGCCAGCAGCAGAGGGAATTACAATGAGCAGTTCTTC. Its translation: CASSRGNYNEQFF. The J gene is TRBJ2-1, the V gene TRBV5-1; the D gene is possibly TRBD2 (5 bases). The CDR3 consists of 13 residues. Germline CDR1 reads SGHRS; CDR2 reads YFSETQ. Trimming took off 4 bases at V and 4 bases at J, with 9 bases between the two ends. The full variable domain, completed using reference TRBV5-1 and TRBJ2-1, is KAGVTQTPRYLIKTRGQQVTLSCSPISGHRSVSWYQQTPGQGLQFLFEYFSETQRNKGNFPGRFSGRQFSNSRSEMNVSTLELGDSALYLCASSRGNYNEQFFGPGTRLTVL.

The gene calls are TRBV5-1 and TRBJ2-7; TRBD2 aligns across 14 bases. The CDR3 covers 16 residues. The germline V gene encodes CDR1 SGHRS and CDR2 YFSETQ. V dropped 4 bases and J dropped 5; count of bases not matched to a gene: 8. CDR3 amino acids: CASSIGTSGSLDEQYF. The CDR3 DNA follows: TGCGCCAGCAGCATAGGGACTAGCGGGAGTCTCGACGAGCAGTACTTC.

The V call is TRBV5-6, the J call TRBJ2-7; 10 positions agree with TRBD2. This CDR3 region has 15 residues. V lost 1 base and J lost 2; bases outside the gene matches: 3. CDR1 is SGHDT and CDR2 is YYEEEE in the germline V gene. CDR3 loop: CASSLPSGGTYEQYF. For the CDR3, the DNA is TGTGCCAGCAGCTTGCCTAGCGGGGGCACCTACGAGCAGTACTTC.

The V gene is TRBV6-5, the J gene TRBJ1-4, with TRBD1 as a possible D gene (6 bases). Germline assignment: CDR1 MNHEY and CDR2 SVGAGI. This CDR3 comprises 14 residues. V dropped 2 bases and J dropped 4 bases, with 8 bases sitting between them. This chain's CDR3 is CASSYGQLNEKLFF. In DNA form, the CDR3 reads TGTGCCAGCAGTTACGGACAGCTTAATGAAAAACTGTTTTTT.

This chain connects TRBV2 to TRBJ2-7, with a tentative D call TRBD2 (7 bases). Germline CDR1 reads SNHLY; CDR2 reads FYNNEI. V was clipped by 7 bases and J by 5 bases, with 15 bases between them. This CDR3 region has 13 residues. The CDR3 DNA is TGTGCCAGCAACACGGGGGCGGGGGACGAGCAGTACTTC. This translates into CASNTGAGDEQYF.

For the CDR3, the DNA is TGTGCCAGCGAGGCGGGGGGTACCGGGGAGCTGTTTTTT. As protein: CASEAGGTGELFF. The chain recombines TRBV7-9 with TRBJ2-2; 8 bases match TRBD2. There are 13 residues in the CDR3. V gave up 8 bases and J gave up 5 bases; unmatched junction bases: 4. Germline CDR1 and CDR2: SEHNR and FQNEAQ (reference sequence).

The chain has TRBV19 and TRBJ2-1, with a weak D call TRBD1 (5 bases). The CDR3 consists of 15 residues. V was clipped by 3 bases and J by 8 bases, with 17 bases between them. CDR1 LNHDA and CDR2 SQIVND come from the germline V gene (reference sequence). The CDR3 reads CASSISGRQGDEQFF. CDR3 nucleotides: TGTGCCAGTAGTATCTCTGGACGGCAAGGGGATGAGCAGTTCTTC. The variable domain in full, completed from reference TRBV19 and TRBJ2-1, reads DGGITQSPKYLFRKEGQNVTLSCEQNLNHDAMYWYRQDPGQGLRLIYYSQIVNDFQKGDIAEGYSVSREKKESFPLTVTSAQKNPTAFYLCASSISGRQGDEQFFGPGTRLTVL.

This sequence joins TRBV2 and TRBJ2-2, with TRBD2 matching over 8 bases. Germline V gives CDR1 SNHLY, CDR2 FYNNEI. The V segment lost 3 bases and the J segment 4 bases; nucleotides outside the gene matches: 4. The CDR3 consists of 15 residues. The CDR3, as DNA: TGTGCCAGCAGTGATGGACTAGCTACCACCGGGGAGCTGTTTTTT. This codes for CASSDGLATTGELFF. The full variable domain, rest sourced from reference TRBV2 and TRBJ2-2, is EPEVTQTPSHQVTQMGQEVILRCVPISNHLYFYWYRQILGQKVEFLVSFYNNEISEKSEIFDDQFSVERPDGSNFTLKIRSTKLEDSAMYFCASSDGLATTGELFFGEGSRLTVL.

This chain joins TRBV18 and TRBJ2-3, with 10 bases that match TRBD2. V lost 2 bases and J lost 5; bases outside the gene matches: 7. The germline CDR1 and CDR2 sequences are KGHSH and LQKENI. The CDR3 is 16 residues long. CDR3 sequence reads: CASSPRLAGVEDTQYF. DNA of the CDR3: TGTGCCAGCTCACCAAGGCTAGCGGGAGTGGAAGATACGCAGTATTTT.

This clone appeared once. The chain uses TRBV6-5 and TRBJ2-7; 9 nucleotides line up with TRBD1. V lost 6 bases, J lost 5 bases, and 11 bases stayed unmatched. CDR1 and CDR2 from the germline V gene are MNHEY and SVGAGI. CDR3 size: 15 residues. DNA of the CDR3: TGTGCCAGCAGCCGACCGGACAGGGGTACCGACGAGCAGTACTTC. The encoded protein is CASSRPDRGTDEQYF.

This chain connects TRBV30 to TRBJ1-1; no definite D call. The CDR3 sequence is 12 residues long. Germline V CDR1 and CDR2: GTSNPN, SVGIG (reference sequence). The V and J ends lost 4 bases and 4 bases respectively, with 10 bases between them. The chain's CDR3 is CAWTSGGTEAFF. The CDR3, as DNA: TGTGCCTGGACTAGTGGAGGCACTGAAGCTTTCTTT.

This rearrangement joins TRBV5-4 to TRBJ1-2; 7 positions match TRBD1. The CDR3 runs 13 residues. Germline V CDR1 and CDR2: SGHNT, YYREEE (reference sequence). V gave up 2 bases and J gave up 6 bases; unmatched junction bases: 4. In nucleotides, the CDR3 is TGTGCCAGCAGCTTCAGGGGGGTGGATGGCTACACCTTC. Encoded protein: CASSFRGVDGYTF.

This clone was seen only a few times. The V gene is TRBV7-3, the J gene TRBJ2-1; TRBD2 aligns across 8 bases. Germline loops: CDR1 SGHTA, CDR2 FQGTGA. Trimming at V came to 4 bases and at J to 6 bases, leaving 14 bases not matched to a gene. The CDR3 is 17 residues long. In nucleotides, the CDR3 is TGTGCCAGCAGCTCCTCAAGGCAAGGGCGGGGGGTCAATGAGCAGTTCTTC. It codes for CASSSSRQGRGVNEQFF. Variable domain in full (rest from reference TRBV7-3 and TRBJ2-1): GAGVSQTPSNKVTEKGKYVELRCDPISGHTALYWYRQSLGQGPEFLIYFQGTGAADDSGLPNDRFFAVRPEGSVSTLKIQRTERGDSAVYLCASSSSRQGRGVNEQFFGPGTRLTVL.

This sequence joins TRBV6-1 and TRBJ2-7, with 13 bases fitting TRBD2. J gave up 5 bases and V 10 bases, and 8 bases lay outside the gene matches. Germline CDR1 and CDR2: MNHNS and SASEGT. This CDR3 spans 14 amino acids. The chain's CDR3 is CAIQRLAGGHEQYF. The CDR3 DNA follows: TGTGCCATCCAAAGACTAGCGGGGGGACACGAGCAGTACTTC.

This sequence joins TRBV6-5 and TRBJ2-2, with unresolved D. Germline lookup yields CDR1 MNHEY and CDR2 SVGAGI. The CDR3 has 13 residues. Trimming pared 2 bases from V and 8 bases from J, leaving 9 bases between. CDR3 amino acids: CASSYARGGELFF. As DNA, the CDR3 is TGTGCCAGCAGTTACGCCCGAGGAGGGGAGCTGTTTTTT.

CDR3 region: CASSPLAGDTYEQYF. As DNA, the CDR3 is TGTGCCAGCAGCCCTCTCGCGGGAGACACCTACGAGCAGTACTTC. The V and J genes are TRBV5-4 and TRBJ2-7, with 7 bases matching TRBD2. The CDR3 runs 15 residues. V gave up 4 bases and J gave up 2 bases; unmatched junction bases: 9. Per the germline V gene, CDR1 is SGHNT and CDR2 is YYREEE (reference sequence).

The chain carries TRBV28 and TRBJ2-7; D call uncertain. CDR3 length: 13 residues. The germline V and J ends were trimmed by 3 bases and 0 bases, with 6 bases remaining between them. Germline-derived CDR1 and CDR2 are MDHEN and SYDVKM. This CDR3 is CASSFPGSYEQYF. CDR3 nucleotides: TGTGCCAGCAGTTTCCCGGGCTCCTACGAGCAGTACTTC.

This clone was observed a handful of times. The CDR3 loop is CASSVETGGYTGELFF. In DNA form, the CDR3 reads TGTGCCAGCAGCGTAGAAACAGGGGGTTACACCGGGGAGCTGTTTTTT. The V call is TRBV9, the J call TRBJ2-2; 8 bases map to TRBD1. This CDR3 region has 16 residues. The germline gives CDR1 SGDLS, CDR2 YYNGEE. The V gene end was trimmed by 0 bases and the J gene end by 3 bases; junction bases not matched to a gene: 4.

The chain employs TRBV27 and TRBJ1-2; no reliable D call. From germline, CDR1 is MNHEY and CDR2 SMNVEV (reference sequence). V was pared by 7 bases and J by 4 bases, with 7 bases between. The CDR3 covers 11 residues. CDR3 coding DNA: TGTGCCAGCACCTCGGGCTATGGCTACACCTTC. This gives the protein CASTSGYGYTF.

The chain is built from TRBV11-3 and TRBJ2-7; D gene uncertain. Trimming took 3 bases from V and 1 from J, leaving 4 bases between them. Germline CDR1 reads SGHNT; CDR2 reads YENEEA. The CDR3 covers 12 residues. For the CDR3, the DNA is TGTGCCAGCAGCTTCGGTTCCTACGAGCAGTACTTC. Translation: CASSFGSYEQYF.

In the case of this clone: Other DNA sequences of this sample code for an identical CDR3. The chain has TRBV29-1 and TRBJ1-1, with 7 positions matching TRBD1. Germline V lookup: CDR1 SQVTM, CDR2 ANQGSEA. The CDR3 runs 13 residues. The V segment lost 7 bases and the J segment 5 bases; nucleotides outside the gene matches: 10. In DNA, the CDR3 is TGCAGCGCCCTTAGACAGGGTGGTACTGAAGCTTTCTTT. Its protein is CSALRQGGTEAFF. The full variable domain, its missing parts supplied by reference TRBV29-1 and TRBJ1-1, is SAVISQKPSRDICQRGTSLTIQCQVDSQVTMMFWYRQQPGQSLTLIATANQGSEATYESGFVIDKFPISRPNLTFSTLTVSNMSPEDSSIYLCSALRQGGTEAFFGQGTRLTVV.